Reported below is one T cell receptor (beta chain). Its matching antigen is unknown. These data are taken from a study of CD8+ T cells in alopecia areata. About the research overall: Using the percentage of affected scalp area, treated patients' severity was scored. Points from the study as a whole: Amid tofacitinib therapy, many expanded lesional clones stayed present in scalp and blood. The study found tofacitinib significantly decreased scalp clonality and expanded CD8+ clones among the top 100.

Sequencing used cDNA as its template, made by extracting RNA and reverse transcribing it. Here immunoSEQ multiplex PCR was the method, and the copy in TCRdb shows in-frame clones only, minus some. The sample has 95,000 to 110,000 clones, 84% seen once; the top ten hold over 20%. Treatment defined: oral pan-JAK inhibitor, 5-10 mg twice daily. The ends were cut back, 4 bases at V and 5 bases at J, with 9 bases in the middle. The germline V gene has CDR1 SEHNR and CDR2 FQNEAQ (reference sequence). The CDR3 extends over 12 amino acids. The specimen was CD8+ T cells sorted from blood, collected at week 24, from a patient treated with tofacitinib. The chain is built from TRBV7-9 and TRBJ2-7, with D perhaps matching TRBD2 (5 bases). This TCR came from a human donor with alopecia areata. Here the CDR3 DNA reads TGTGCCAGCAGCTGGAGGTCGGACGAGCAGTACTTC. Translated: CASSWRSDEQYF. The variable domain in full, with the rest retrieved from reference TRBV7-9 and TRBJ2-7, is DTGVSQNPRHKITKRGQNVTFRCDPISEHNRLYWYRQTLGQGPEFLTYFQNEAQLEKSRLLSDRFSAERPKGSFSTLEIQRTEQGDSAMYLCASSWRSDEQYFGPGTRLTVT.